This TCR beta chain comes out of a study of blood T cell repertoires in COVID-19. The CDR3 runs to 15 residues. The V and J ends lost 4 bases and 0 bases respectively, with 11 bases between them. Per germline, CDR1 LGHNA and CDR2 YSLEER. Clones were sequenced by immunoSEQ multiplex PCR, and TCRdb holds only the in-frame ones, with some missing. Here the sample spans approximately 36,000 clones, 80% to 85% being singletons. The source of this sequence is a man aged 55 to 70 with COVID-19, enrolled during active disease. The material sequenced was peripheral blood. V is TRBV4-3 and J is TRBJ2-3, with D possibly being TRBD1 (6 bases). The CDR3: CASSPGTTSTDTQYF. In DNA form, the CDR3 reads TGCGCCAGCAGCCCCGGGACAACTAGCACAGATACGCAGTATTTT.